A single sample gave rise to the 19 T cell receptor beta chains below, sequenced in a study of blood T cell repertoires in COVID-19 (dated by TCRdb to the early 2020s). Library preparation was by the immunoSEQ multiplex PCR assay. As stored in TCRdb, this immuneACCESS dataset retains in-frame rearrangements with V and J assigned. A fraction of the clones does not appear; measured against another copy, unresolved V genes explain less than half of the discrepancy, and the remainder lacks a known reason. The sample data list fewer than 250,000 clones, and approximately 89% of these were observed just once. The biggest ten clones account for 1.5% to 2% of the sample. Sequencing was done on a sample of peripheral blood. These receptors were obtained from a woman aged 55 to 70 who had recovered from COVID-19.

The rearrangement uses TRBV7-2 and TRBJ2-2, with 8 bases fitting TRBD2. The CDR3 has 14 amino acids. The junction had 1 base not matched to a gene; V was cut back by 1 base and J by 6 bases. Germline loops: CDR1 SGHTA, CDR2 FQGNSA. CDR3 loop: CASSLVGGAGELFF. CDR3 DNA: TGTGCCAGCAGCTTAGTCGGGGGGGCCGGGGAGCTGTTTTTT.

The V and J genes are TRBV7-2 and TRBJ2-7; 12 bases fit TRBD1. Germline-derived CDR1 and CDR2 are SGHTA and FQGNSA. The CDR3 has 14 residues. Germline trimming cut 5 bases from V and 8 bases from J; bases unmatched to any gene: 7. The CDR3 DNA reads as TGTGCCAGCAGCGGCCGGGACAGGGGGCTCCAGCAGTACTTC. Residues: CASSGRDRGLQQYF.

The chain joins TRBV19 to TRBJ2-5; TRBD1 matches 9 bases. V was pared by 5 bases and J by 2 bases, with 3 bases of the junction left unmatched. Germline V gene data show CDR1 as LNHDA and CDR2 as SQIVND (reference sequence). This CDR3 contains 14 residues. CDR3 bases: TGTGCCAGTAGTTCCGACAGGGGGCAAGAGACCCAGTACTTC. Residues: CASSSDRGQETQYF.

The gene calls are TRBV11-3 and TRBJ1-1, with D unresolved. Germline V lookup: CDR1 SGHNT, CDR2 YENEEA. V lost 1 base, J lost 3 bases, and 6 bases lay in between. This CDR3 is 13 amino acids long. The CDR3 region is CASSLAKYTEAFF. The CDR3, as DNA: TGTGCCAGCAGCTTAGCTAAGTACACTGAAGCTTTCTTT.

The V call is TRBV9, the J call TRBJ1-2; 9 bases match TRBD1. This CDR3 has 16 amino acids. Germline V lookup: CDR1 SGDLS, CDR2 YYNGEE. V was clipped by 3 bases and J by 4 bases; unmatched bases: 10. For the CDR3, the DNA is TGTGCCAGCAGCGCCCCGGGACAGGGATTAGGCTATGGCTACACCTTC. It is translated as CASSAPGQGLGYGYTF.

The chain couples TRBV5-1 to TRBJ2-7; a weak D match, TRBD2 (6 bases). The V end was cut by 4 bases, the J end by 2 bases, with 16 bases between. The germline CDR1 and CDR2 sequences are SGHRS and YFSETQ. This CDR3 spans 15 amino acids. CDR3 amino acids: CASSQSGGETYEQYF. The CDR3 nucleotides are TGCGCCAGCAGCCAATCGGGCGGGGAGACCTACGAGCAGTACTTC.

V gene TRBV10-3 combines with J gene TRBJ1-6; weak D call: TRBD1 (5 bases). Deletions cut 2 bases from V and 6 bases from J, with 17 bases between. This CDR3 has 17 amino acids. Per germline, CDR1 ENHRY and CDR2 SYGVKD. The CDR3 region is CAISEREGARGNSPLHF. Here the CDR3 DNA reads TGTGCCATCAGTGAGAGAGAAGGGGCGCGGGGTAATTCACCCCTCCACTTT.

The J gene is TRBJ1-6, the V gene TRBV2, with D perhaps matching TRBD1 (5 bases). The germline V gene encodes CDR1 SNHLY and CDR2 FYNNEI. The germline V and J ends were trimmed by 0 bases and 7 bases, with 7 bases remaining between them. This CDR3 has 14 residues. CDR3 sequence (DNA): TGTGCCAGCAGTGAAGCACGACAGAATTCACCCCTCCACTTT. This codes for CASSEARQNSPLHF.

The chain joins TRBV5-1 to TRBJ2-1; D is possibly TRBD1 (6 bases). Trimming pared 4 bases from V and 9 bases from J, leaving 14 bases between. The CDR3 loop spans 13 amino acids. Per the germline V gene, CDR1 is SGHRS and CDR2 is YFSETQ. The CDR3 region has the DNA TGCGCCAGCAGCCCACAGGGTTTCCCTGAGCAGTTCTTC. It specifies CASSPQGFPEQFF.

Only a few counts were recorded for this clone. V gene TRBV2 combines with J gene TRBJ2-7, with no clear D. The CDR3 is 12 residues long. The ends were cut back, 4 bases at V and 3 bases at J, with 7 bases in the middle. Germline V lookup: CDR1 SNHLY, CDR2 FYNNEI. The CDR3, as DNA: TGTGCCAGCAGTGGGCAGTACTACGAGCAGTACTTC. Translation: CASSGQYYEQYF.

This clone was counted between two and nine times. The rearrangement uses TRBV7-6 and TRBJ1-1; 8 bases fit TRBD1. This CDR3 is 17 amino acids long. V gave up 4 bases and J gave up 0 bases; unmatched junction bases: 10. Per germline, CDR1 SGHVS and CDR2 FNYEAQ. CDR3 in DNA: TGTGCCAGCAGCTCTACTACAGGGGGTGGGGTGAACACTGAAGCTTTCTTT. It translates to CASSSTTGGGVNTEAFF. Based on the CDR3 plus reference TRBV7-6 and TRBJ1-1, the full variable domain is GAGVSQSPRYKVTKRGQDVALRCDPISGHVSLYWYRQALGQGPEFLTYFNYEAQQDKSGLPNDRFSAERPEGSISTLTIQRTEQRDSAMYRCASSSTTGGGVNTEAFFGQGTRLTVV.

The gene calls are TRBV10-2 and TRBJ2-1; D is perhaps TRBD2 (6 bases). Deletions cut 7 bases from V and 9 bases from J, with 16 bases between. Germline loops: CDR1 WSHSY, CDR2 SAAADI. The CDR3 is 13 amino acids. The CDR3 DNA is TGCGCCAGCACCCACGGGACTTTTGGTGAGCAGTTCTTC. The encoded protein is CASTHGTFGEQFF.

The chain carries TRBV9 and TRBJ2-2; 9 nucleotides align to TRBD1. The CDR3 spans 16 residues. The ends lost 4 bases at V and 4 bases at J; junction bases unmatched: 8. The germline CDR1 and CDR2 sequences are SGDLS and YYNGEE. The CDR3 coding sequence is TGTGCCAGCAGCCTTCGGACAGGGGTTAGCACCGGGGAGCTGTTTTTT. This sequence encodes CASSLRTGVSTGELFF.

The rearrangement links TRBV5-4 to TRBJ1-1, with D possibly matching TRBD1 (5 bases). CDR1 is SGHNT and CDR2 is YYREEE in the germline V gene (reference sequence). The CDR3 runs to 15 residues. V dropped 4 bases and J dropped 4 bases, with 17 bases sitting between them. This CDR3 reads CASSGNAGFTTEAFF. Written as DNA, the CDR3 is TGTGCCAGCAGCGGAAATGCAGGGTTTACCACTGAAGCTTTCTTT.

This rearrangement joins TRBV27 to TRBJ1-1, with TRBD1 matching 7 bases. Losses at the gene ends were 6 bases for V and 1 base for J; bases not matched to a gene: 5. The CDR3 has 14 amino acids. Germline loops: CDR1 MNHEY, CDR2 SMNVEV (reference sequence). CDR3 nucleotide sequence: TGTGCCAGCAGCCGGGACAGTTCGAACACTGAAGCTTTCTTT. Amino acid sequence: CASSRDSSNTEAFF.

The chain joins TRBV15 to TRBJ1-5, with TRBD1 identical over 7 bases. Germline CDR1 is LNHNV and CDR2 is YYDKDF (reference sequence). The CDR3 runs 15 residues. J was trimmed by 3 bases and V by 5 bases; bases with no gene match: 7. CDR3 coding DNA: TGTGCCACCAGCTCATTAGGGACAGCCAATCAGCCCCAGCATTTT. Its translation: CATSSLGTANQPQHF.

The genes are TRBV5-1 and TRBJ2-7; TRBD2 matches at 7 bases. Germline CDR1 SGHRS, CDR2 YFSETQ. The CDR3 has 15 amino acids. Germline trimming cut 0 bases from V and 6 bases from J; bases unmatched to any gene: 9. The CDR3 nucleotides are TGCGCCAGCAGCTTGGGTCTGACTAGCTTCCGCGAGCAGTACTTC. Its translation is CASSLGLTSFREQYF.

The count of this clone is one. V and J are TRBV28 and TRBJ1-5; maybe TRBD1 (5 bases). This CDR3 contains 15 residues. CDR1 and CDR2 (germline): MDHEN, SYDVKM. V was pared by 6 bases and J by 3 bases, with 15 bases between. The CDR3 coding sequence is TGTGCCAGCAGCAACCCCGGGGGACCCAATCAGCCCCAGCATTTT. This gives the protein CASSNPGGPNQPQHF.

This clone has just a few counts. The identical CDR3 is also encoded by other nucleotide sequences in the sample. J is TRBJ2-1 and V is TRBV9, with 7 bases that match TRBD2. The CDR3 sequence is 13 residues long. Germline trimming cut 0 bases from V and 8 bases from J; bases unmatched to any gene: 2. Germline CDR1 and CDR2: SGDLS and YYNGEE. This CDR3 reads CASSVGTSYEQFF. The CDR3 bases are TGTGCCAGCAGCGTAGGGACTAGTTATGAGCAGTTCTTC.